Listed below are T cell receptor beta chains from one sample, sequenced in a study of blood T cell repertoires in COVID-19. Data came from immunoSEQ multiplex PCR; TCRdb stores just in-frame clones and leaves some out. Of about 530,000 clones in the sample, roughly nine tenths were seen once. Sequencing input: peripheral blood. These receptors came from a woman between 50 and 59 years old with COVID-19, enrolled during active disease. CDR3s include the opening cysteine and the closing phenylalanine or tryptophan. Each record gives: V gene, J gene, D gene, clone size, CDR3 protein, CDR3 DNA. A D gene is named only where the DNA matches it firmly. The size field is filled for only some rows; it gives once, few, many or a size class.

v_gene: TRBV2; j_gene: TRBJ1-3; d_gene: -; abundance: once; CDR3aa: CASSGQLFSGNTIYF; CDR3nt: TGTGCCAGCAGTGGACAGTTATTCTCTGGAAACACCATATATTTT
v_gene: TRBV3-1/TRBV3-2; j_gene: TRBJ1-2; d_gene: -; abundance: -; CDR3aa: CASSQSAGDYGYTF; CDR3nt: TGTGCCAGCAGCCAATCCGCAGGGGACTATGGCTACACCTTC
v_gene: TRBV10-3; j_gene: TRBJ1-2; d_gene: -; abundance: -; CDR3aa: CAITDGTNYGYTF; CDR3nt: TGTGCCATCACAGACGGGACTAACTATGGCTACACCTTC
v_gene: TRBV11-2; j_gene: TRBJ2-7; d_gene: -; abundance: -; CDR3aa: CASSLGSSNAYEQYF; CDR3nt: TGTGCCAGCAGCTTAGGCAGTTCCAACGCCTACGAGCAGTACTTC
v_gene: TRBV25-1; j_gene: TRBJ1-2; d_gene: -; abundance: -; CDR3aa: CASSESTYGYTF; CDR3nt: TGTGCCAGCAGTGAATCTACCTATGGCTACACCTTC
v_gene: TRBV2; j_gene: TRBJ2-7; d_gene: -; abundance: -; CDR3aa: CASSRDAGEQYF; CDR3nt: TGTGCCAGCTCCCGGGACGCGGGGGAGCAGTACTTC
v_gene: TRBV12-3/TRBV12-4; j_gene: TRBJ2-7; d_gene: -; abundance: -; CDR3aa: CASSGGLYEQYF; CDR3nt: TGTGCCAGCAGTGGGGGCCTCTACGAGCAGTACTTC
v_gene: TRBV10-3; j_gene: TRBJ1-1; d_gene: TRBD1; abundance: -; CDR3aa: CAISEPMAGTGIGEAFF; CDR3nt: TGTGCCATCAGTGAGCCTATGGCGGGGACAGGGATAGGTGAAGCTTTCTTT
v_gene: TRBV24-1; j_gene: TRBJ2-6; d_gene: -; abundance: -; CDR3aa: CATRAQNSNVLTF; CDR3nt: TGTGCCACCAGAGCCCAAAATTCCAACGTCCTGACTTTC
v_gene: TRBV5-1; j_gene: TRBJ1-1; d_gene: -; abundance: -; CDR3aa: CASSLAPGGDTEAFF; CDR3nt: TGCGCCAGCAGCTTGGCCCCCGGGGGGGACACTGAAGCTTTCTTT
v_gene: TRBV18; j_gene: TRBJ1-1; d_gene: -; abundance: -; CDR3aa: CASSLARNTEAFF; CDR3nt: TGTGCCAGCTCACTGGCTAGGAACACTGAAGCTTTCTTT
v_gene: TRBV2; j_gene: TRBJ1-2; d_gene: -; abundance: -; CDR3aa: CASSFRQAGYGYTF; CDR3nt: TGTGCCAGCAGTTTTCGACAGGCGGGCTATGGCTACACCTTC
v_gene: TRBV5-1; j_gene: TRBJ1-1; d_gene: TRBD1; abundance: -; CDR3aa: CASSITGVNTEAFF; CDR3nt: TGCGCCAGCAGCATCACAGGGGTAAACACTGAAGCTTTCTTT
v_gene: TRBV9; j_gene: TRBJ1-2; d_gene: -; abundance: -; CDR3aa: CASSSLFGGGYTF; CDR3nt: TGTGCCAGCAGTTCACTCTTCGGCGGTGGCTACACCTTC
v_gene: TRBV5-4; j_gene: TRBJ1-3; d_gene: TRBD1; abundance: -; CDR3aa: CASSPSQGATGNTIYF; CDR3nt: TGTGCCAGCAGCCCCAGCCAGGGGGCGACTGGAAACACCATATATTTT
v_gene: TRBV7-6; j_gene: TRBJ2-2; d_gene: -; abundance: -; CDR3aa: CASSLRKTGREDGELFF; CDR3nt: TGTGCCAGCAGCTTACGCAAGACCGGCAGGGAGGACGGGGAGCTGTTTTTT
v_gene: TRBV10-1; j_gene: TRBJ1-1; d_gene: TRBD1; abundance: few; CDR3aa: CASSETGGTEAFF; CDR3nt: TGCGCCAGCAGTGAAACAGGGGGCACTGAAGCTTTCTTT
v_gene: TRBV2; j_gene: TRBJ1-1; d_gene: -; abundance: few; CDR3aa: CASKGRFLNTEAFF; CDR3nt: TGTGCCAGCAAAGGGAGATTCCTGAACACTGAAGCTTTCTTT
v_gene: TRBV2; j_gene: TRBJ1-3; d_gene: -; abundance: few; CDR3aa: CASSEGWGNTIYF; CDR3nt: TGTGCCAGCAGTGAGGGCTGGGGAAACACCATATATTTT
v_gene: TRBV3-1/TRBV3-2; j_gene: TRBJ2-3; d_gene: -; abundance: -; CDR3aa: CASSPRMTRLTDTQYF; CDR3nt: TGTGCCAGCAGCCCCCGAATGACTAGACTCACAGATACGCAGTATTTT
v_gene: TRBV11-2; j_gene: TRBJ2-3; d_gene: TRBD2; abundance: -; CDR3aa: CASSPNLSGGAIDTQYF; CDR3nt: TGTGCCAGCAGCCCAAACCTGAGCGGGGGGGCGATAGATACGCAGTATTTT
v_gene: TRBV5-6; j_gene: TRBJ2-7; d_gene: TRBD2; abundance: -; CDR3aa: CASRGARLADHF; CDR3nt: TGTGCCAGCAGGGGCGCCCGGCTAGCGGATCACTTC
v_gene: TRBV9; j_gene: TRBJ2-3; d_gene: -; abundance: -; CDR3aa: CASSVDLLTDTQYF; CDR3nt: TGTGCCAGCAGCGTAGATTTATTGACAGATACGCAGTATTTT
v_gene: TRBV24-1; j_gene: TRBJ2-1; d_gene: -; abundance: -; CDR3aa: CATSDNRRGRAYNEQFF; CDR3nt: TGTGCCACCAGTGATAATAGAAGGGGCAGGGCCTACAATGAGCAGTTCTTC
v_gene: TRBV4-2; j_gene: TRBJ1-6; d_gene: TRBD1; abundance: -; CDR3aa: CASSQDGTGSNSPLHF; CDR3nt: TGTGCCAGCAGCCAAGACGGGACAGGGAGTAATTCACCCCTCCACTTT
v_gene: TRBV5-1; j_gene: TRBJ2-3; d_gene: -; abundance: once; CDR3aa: CASSWGSGPSTDTQYF; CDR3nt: TGCGCCAGCAGCTGGGGCTCGGGCCCAAGCACAGATACGCAGTATTTT
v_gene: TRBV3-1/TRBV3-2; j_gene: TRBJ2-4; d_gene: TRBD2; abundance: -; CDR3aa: CASSVLAGGPAAKNIQYF; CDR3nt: TGTGCCAGCAGCGTACTAGCGGGGGGCCCGGCGGCCAAAAACATTCAGTACTTC
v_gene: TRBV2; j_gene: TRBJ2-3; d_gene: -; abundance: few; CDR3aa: CASSENKRALYGDTQYF; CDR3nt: TGTGCCAGCAGTGAAAATAAGAGGGCCCTCTATGGAGATACGCAGTATTTT
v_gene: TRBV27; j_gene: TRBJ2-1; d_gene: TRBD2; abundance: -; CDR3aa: CASSLSTGTSGGRYNEQFF; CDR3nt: TGTGCCAGCAGTTTATCTACCGGGACTAGCGGGGGGCGGTACAATGAGCAGTTCTTC
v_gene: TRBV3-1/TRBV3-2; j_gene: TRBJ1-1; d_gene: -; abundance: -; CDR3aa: CASSHTGYTEAFF; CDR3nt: TGTGCCAGCAGCCATACAGGGTACACTGAAGCTTTCTTT
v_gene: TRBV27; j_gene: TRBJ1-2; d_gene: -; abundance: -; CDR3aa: CASSPDTSIGYTF; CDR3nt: TGTGCCAGCAGTCCGGACACTTCGATTGGCTACACCTTC
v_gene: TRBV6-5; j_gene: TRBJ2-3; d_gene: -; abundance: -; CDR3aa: CASRKVGRTDTQYF; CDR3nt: TGTGCCAGCAGGAAGGTAGGGAGGACAGATACGCAGTATTTT
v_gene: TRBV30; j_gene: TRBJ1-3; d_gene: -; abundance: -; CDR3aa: CAWAVVSGNTIYF; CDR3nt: TGTGCCTGGGCGGTAGTCTCTGGAAACACCATATATTTT
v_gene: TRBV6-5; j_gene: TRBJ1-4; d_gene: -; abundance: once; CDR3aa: CASSLEGRGEKLFF; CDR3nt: TGTGCCAGCAGTCTCGAGGGGCGGGGAGAAAAACTGTTTTTT
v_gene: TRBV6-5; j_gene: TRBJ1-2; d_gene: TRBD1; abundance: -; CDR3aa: CASSYSSDRAYGYTF; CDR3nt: TGTGCCAGCAGTTACTCGTCTGACAGGGCCTATGGCTACACCTTC
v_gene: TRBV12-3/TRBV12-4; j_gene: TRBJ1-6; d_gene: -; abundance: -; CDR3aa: CASSYRVKSPLHF; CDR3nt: TGTGCCAGCAGTTACAGGGTAAAGTCACCCCTCCACTTT
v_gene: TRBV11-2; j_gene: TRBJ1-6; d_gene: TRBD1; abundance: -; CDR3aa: CASSLDPDRGNSPLHF; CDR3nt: TGTGCCAGCAGCTTAGATCCGGACAGGGGCAATTCACCCCTCCACTTT
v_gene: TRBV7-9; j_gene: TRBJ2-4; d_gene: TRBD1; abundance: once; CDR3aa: CASSLRQGVLDIQYF; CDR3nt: TGTGCCAGCAGCCTTAGACAGGGTGTATTGGACATTCAGTACTTC
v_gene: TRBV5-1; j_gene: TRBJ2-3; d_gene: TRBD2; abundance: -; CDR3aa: CASSLEVRGAGDTQYF; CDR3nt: TGCGCCAGCAGCTTGGAGGTGCGGGGGGCAGGAGATACGCAGTATTTT
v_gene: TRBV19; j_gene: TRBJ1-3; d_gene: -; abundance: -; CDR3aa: CASTSGRDSYSGNTIYF; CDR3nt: TGTGCCAGTACGTCTGGGAGGGACTCCTACTCTGGAAACACCATATATTTT
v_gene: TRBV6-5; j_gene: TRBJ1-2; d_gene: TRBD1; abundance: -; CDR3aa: CASSPTGGGYTF; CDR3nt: TGTGCCAGCAGCCCGACAGGGGGTGGCTACACCTTC
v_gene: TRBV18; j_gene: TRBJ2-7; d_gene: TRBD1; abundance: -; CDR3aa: CASSTRLRTGGYEQYF; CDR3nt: TGTGCCAGCTCTACCAGGTTGAGGACAGGGGGGTACGAGCAGTACTTC